This is a list of T cell receptor beta chains from one sample in a study of cytomegalovirus exposure and HLA in healthy donors. Clones were sequenced by immunoSEQ multiplex PCR, and TCRdb holds only the in-frame ones, with some missing. The sample holds 180,000 or so clones, more than 65% seen once. Specimen: PBMCs. All receptors come from a woman in her thirties in good health and CMV-seropositive. CDR3s include the opening cysteine and the closing phenylalanine or tryptophan. A D gene is named only where the DNA matches it firmly. The listing skips clone size in some rows; elsewhere it reads once, few, many or a size class.

j_call | d_call | clone_size | v_call | cdr3_nt | cdr3_aa
TRBJ2-7 | TRBD1 | . | TRBV27 | TGTGCCAGCAGTCCCCGGACAGGCGGATCCTACGAGCAGTACTTC | CASSPRTGGSYEQYF
TRBJ1-1 | TRBD1 | . | TRBV11-2 | TGTGCCAGCAGCTTGTGGACCACAGGGGACACTGAAGCTTTCTTT | CASSLWTTGDTEAFF
TRBJ1-4 | TRBD1 | . | TRBV15 | TGTGCCACCAGCACAGACAGGGTAGGAAAACTGTTTTTT | CATSTDRVGKLFF
TRBJ1-5 | . | . | TRBV5-8 | TGTGCCAGCACTCACCCGGGTCAGCCCCAGCATTTT | CASTHPGQPQHF
TRBJ1-4 | TRBD1 | . | TRBV6-1 | TGTGCCAGCAATCATCCCGGGACAGGGTTAGAAAAACTGTTTTTT | CASNHPGTGLEKLFF
TRBJ1-2 | TRBD1 | . | TRBV7-9 | TGTGCCAGCAGCTTAGCTGGGACAGGGGTTGGCTACACCTTC | CASSLAGTGVGYTF
TRBJ2-1 | TRBD2 | once | TRBV7-9 | TGTGCCAGCAGCTTAGGGGAGCTTAGCGGGAGATCCTACAATGAGCAGTTCTTC | CASSLGELSGRSYNEQFF
TRBJ2-1 | . | . | TRBV7-3 | TGTGCCAGCAGCCCGCAGGTTAGCTCCTACAATGAGCAGTTCTTC | CASSPQVSSYNEQFF
TRBJ2-1 | TRBD2 | . | TRBV6-5 | TGTGCCAGCAAAGGGCCGGGACTAGCGGGGAATGAGCAGTTCTTC | CASKGPGLAGNEQFF
TRBJ2-3 | . | . | TRBV30 | TGTGCCTGGAGTGTACAAGTGACAGATACGCAGTATTTT | CAWSVQVTDTQYF
TRBJ1-2 | TRBD1 | . | TRBV25-1 | TGTGCCAACCTCCGGGACAGGGGAGTAAGATACACCTTC | CANLRDRGVRYTF
TRBJ1-1 | TRBD1 | . | TRBV7-8 | TGTGCCAGCAGCACGGGGACAGCCTCATTTGAAGCTTTCTTT | CASSTGTASFEAFF
TRBJ2-7 | TRBD1 | . | TRBV7-9 | TGTGCCAGCAGCTTAGAAGGACAGGGGGCCGACGAGCAGTACTTC | CASSLEGQGADEQYF